Each of the 20 T cell receptor beta chains below was sequenced from the same sample in a study of regulatory and conventional T cells in RAG deficiency. The sorted conventional CD4+ T cells were CD25-low and CD127-high, with genomic DNA sequenced. Data came from immunoSEQ multiplex PCR; TCRdb stores just in-frame clones and leaves some out. The sample lists approximately 22,000 clones, 95% to 97% occurring once. Another study also made use of these data, one on regulatory T cells. That publication notes: The primer mix had 52 TRBV and 13 TRBJ primers.

Sequencing used CD25- CD4+ T cells sorted from blood. The receptors were gathered from a human donor in good health.

This chain joins TRBV5-4 and TRBJ2-2; 10 bases match TRBD2. CDR1 is SGHNT, CDR2 YYREEE, per germline (reference sequence). Germline trimming cut 5 bases from V and 6 bases from J; bases unmatched to any gene: 10. The CDR3 consists of 16 residues. The CDR3 bases are TGTGCCAGCAGTCTAGCGGGGGCCGCCATTTCCGGGGAGCTGTTTTTT. Translated: CASSLAGAAISGELFF.

The gene calls are TRBV6-5 and TRBJ1-4; D may be TRBD1 (6 bases). Per germline, CDR1 MNHEY and CDR2 SVGAGI. This CDR3 region has 14 residues. V lost 2 bases and J 3 bases, leaving 7 bases between the germline ends. Here the CDR3 reads CASSYGQPNEKLFF. The CDR3, as DNA: TGTGCCAGCAGTTACGGACAGCCTAATGAAAAACTGTTTTTT.

This clone was seen a single time. The chain is built from TRBV4-3 and TRBJ1-4; no definite D call. The CDR3 is made up of 17 amino acids. Deletions cut 1 base from V and 3 bases from J, with 15 bases between. Per germline, CDR1 LGHNA and CDR2 YSLEER. Here the CDR3 reads CASSQGGEGSSNEKLFF. DNA of the CDR3: TGCGCCAGCAGCCAAGGGGGAGAAGGCTCGTCTAATGAAAAACTGTTTTTT.

CDR3 region: CSVEGVDGYTF. In DNA, the CDR3 is TGCAGCGTCGAGGGTGTCGATGGCTACACCTTC. The V call is TRBV29-1, the J call TRBJ1-2, with D unclear. CDR1 and CDR2 from the germline V gene are SQVTM and ANQGSEA. The CDR3 loop spans 11 amino acids. Trimming took 6 bases from V and 6 from J, leaving 11 bases between them.

The chain carries TRBV7-6 and TRBJ1-4, with D perhaps TRBD1 (5 bases). V lost 5 bases and J lost 1, with 14 bases in between. The CDR3 runs to 16 residues. CDR1 is SGHVS and CDR2 is FNYEAQ in the germline V gene. The CDR3 loop reads CASSPRQGLTNEKLFF. CDR3 nucleotides: TGTGCCAGCAGCCCTCGGCAGGGTTTAACTAATGAAAAACTGTTTTTT. The complete variable domain, with remaining parts taken from reference TRBV7-6 and TRBJ1-4, reads GAGVSQSPRYKVTKRGQDVALRCDPISGHVSLYWYRQALGQGPEFLTYFNYEAQQDKSGLPNDRFSAERPEGSISTLTIQRTEQRDSAMYRCASSPRQGLTNEKLFFGSGTQLSVL.

The chain has TRBV6-5 and TRBJ2-7, with D possibly TRBD1 on 6 matching bases. This CDR3 contains 15 residues. Germline V gene data show CDR1 as MNHEY and CDR2 as SVGAGI. V was clipped by 2 bases and J by 2 bases, with 13 bases between them. As DNA, the CDR3 is TGTGCCAGCAGTTACCGGGGCAGGGGTACCTACGAGCAGTACTTC. Translation: CASSYRGRGTYEQYF.

The V gene is TRBV19, the J gene TRBJ2-2; weak D call: TRBD2 (5 bases). This CDR3 has 14 residues. Trimming removed 8 bases from V and 1 base from J, with 11 bases in between. Germline V gene lookup returns CDR1 LNHDA and CDR2 SQIVND (reference sequence). The CDR3 nucleotides are TGTGCCAGTGGGGAGAACTTGAACACCGGGGAGCTGTTTTTT. Residues: CASGENLNTGELFF.

The chain has TRBV6-5 and TRBJ1-6; 8 bases are shared with TRBD1. V dropped 2 bases and J dropped 14; count of bases not matched to a gene: 5. The CDR3 sequence is 13 residues long. Germline loops: CDR1 MNHEY, CDR2 SVGAGI. CDR3 sequence reads: CASSYGTGVALHF. CDR3 bases: TGTGCCAGCAGTTACGGGACAGGAGTTGCCCTCCACTTT.

On this clone: The same CDR3 can be traced to other DNA sequences in this sample. This chain links TRBV27 with TRBJ1-2, with 8 bases lining up with TRBD1. In germline, CDR1 is MNHEY, CDR2 SMNVEV (reference sequence). The CDR3 loop spans 13 amino acids. V lost 6 bases, J lost 6 bases, and 6 bases stayed unmatched. The CDR3 here is CASRRTGTNGYTF. The CDR3, as DNA: TGTGCCAGCAGGCGGACAGGGACTAATGGCTACACCTTC.

This chain joins TRBV7-9 and TRBJ2-3; maybe TRBD2 (6 bases). The germline gives CDR1 SEHNR, CDR2 FQNEAQ (reference sequence). Deletions cut 6 bases from V and 0 bases from J, with 13 bases between. The CDR3 is 15 residues long. The CDR3: CASSSRGGSTDTQYF. CDR3 nucleotides: TGTGCCAGCAGTTCGCGGGGAGGTAGCACAGATACGCAGTATTTT.

The CDR3 bases are TGTGCCAGCAGCTGGGGCGTACTCACCCCTCCGATGTACTTC. Translated, it gives CASSWGVLTPPMYF. The chain links TRBV7-2 to TRBJ2-7; tentative D call: TRBD1 (5 bases). The CDR3 consists of 14 residues. Trimming removed 4 bases at V and 12 bases at J, with 22 bases between. CDR1 SGHTA and CDR2 FQGNSA come from the germline V gene.

The genes are TRBV25-1 and TRBJ2-1; 10 bases agree with TRBD2. The germline gives CDR1 MGHDK, CDR2 SYGVNS. This CDR3 region has 17 residues. Losses at the gene ends were 6 bases for V and 7 bases for J; bases not matched to a gene: 15. The CDR3 sequence is CASSGTGLAGAVNEQFF. The CDR3 nucleotides read TGTGCCAGCAGCGGTACGGGGCTAGCGGGGGCCGTAAATGAGCAGTTCTTC.

The rearrangement links TRBV15 to TRBJ1-4; tentative D call: TRBD1 (6 bases). The CDR3 runs 15 residues. Deletions cut 1 base from V and 8 bases from J, with 14 bases between. Germline values: CDR1 LNHNV, CDR2 YYDKDF (reference sequence). CDR3 bases: TGTGCCACCAGCAGAGGGCAGGGGATTGGGGAAAAACTGTTTTTT. Translated, it gives CATSRGQGIGEKLFF.

This chain connects TRBV18 to TRBJ1-3; possibly TRBD1 for D (5 bases). In germline, CDR1 is KGHSH, CDR2 LQKENI. Between the trimmed V and J ends, which lost 1 base and 0 bases, there was a span of 13 bases. The CDR3 length is 17 residues. The CDR3 spells CASSPQLTEVSGNTIYF. As DNA, the CDR3 is TGTGCCAGCTCACCACAACTGACAGAGGTCTCTGGAAACACCATATATTTT.

The chain employs TRBV7-3 and TRBJ2-6, with 9 positions matching TRBD1. Losses at the gene ends were 0 bases for V and 1 base for J; bases not matched to a gene: 4. Germline loops: CDR1 SGHTA, CDR2 FQGTGA. CDR3 length equals 18 residues. The CDR3 here is CASSLTGTGTSGANVLTF. The CDR3 DNA sequence: TGTGCCAGCAGCTTAACTGGGACAGGGACTTCTGGGGCCAACGTCCTGACTTTC.

This chain connects TRBV7-2 to TRBJ2-7; 10 nucleotides line up with TRBD2. CDR1 SGHTA and CDR2 FQGNSA come from the germline V gene. The CDR3 is 18 amino acids. V shed 1 base and J 2 bases; nucleotides not matched to a gene: 11. CDR3 protein: CASSLGLSGLAGAYEQYF. In DNA, the CDR3 is TGTGCCAGCAGCTTAGGTCTATCAGGCCTAGCGGGGGCCTACGAGCAGTACTTC.

The rearrangement joins TRBV7-2 to TRBJ2-3; 7 bases fit TRBD1. V was pared by 5 bases and J by 6 bases, with 11 bases of the junction left unmatched. Germline V lookup: CDR1 SGHTA, CDR2 FQGNSA. This CDR3 region has 15 residues. CDR3 nucleotide sequence: TGTGCCAGCAGCCGCCAATTGACAGGGACCGATACGCAGTATTTT. The encoded protein is CASSRQLTGTDTQYF.

This clone was recorded only once. This chain joins TRBV19 and TRBJ2-3; 10 nucleotides agree with TRBD2. J was trimmed by 0 bases and V by 2 bases; bases with no gene match: 5. The V gene's germline CDR1 is LNHDA and CDR2 SQIVND (reference sequence). This CDR3 comprises 17 residues. The CDR3 region has the DNA TGTGCCAGTAGTATACTAGCGGGGGCCCGAAGCACAGATACGCAGTATTTT. This encodes CASSILAGARSTDTQYF. Drawing the rest from reference TRBV19 and TRBJ2-3, the complete variable domain is DGGITQSPKYLFRKEGQNVTLSCEQNLNHDAMYWYRQDPGQGLRLIYYSQIVNDFQKGDIAEGYSVSREKKESFPLTVTSAQKNPTAFYLCASSILAGARSTDTQYFGPGTRLTVL.

The J gene is TRBJ2-2, the V gene TRBV9; perhaps TRBD1 as D (7 bases). CDR3 length: 17 amino acids. Trimming pared 3 bases from V and 0 bases from J, leaving 15 bases between. CDR1 is SGDLS and CDR2 is YYNGEE in the germline V gene. CDR3 coding DNA: TGTGCCAGCAGCGCGCAGGGGGGCCTAGCGAACACCGGGGAGCTGTTTTTT. Translating it yields CASSAQGGLANTGELFF.

This chain uses TRBV27 with TRBJ2-3, with 9 bases aligning to TRBD2. CDR3 length: 15 amino acids. V trimming: 5 bases; J trimming: 1 base; junction bases outside the gene matches: 4. Germline CDR1 reads MNHEY; CDR2 reads SMNVEV (reference sequence). This CDR3 is CASSILAGGTDTQYF. For the CDR3, the DNA is TGTGCCAGCAGTATATTAGCGGGGGGCACAGATACGCAGTATTTT.